Below are 23 T cell receptor beta chains sequenced from a single sample in a study of post-analysis software for immune sequencing data. The study, taken as a whole, reports: Roughly 5 TRBV segments, TRBV5-6, TRBV5-1 and TRBV20-1 among them, were found more frequent in patients than controls.

Antigens of these TCRs are unknown. The TCR beta cDNA libraries contained unique molecular identifiers. MiXCR was run by TCRdb on the PCR reads, yielding one entry per CDR3 protein. Of hundreds of thousands of distinct CDR3 sequences in the sample, roughly 29% were seen once. Sequenced sample: blood. Receptors were obtained from a girl aged 5 to 17 with multiple sclerosis.

The chain carries TRBV4-1 and TRBJ1-2; D remains unclear. This CDR3 spans 17 amino acids. Per germline, CDR1 MGHRA and CDR2 YSYEKL. V was cut by 2 bases and J by 6 bases, with 22 bases left in between. CDR3 loop: CASSQPWEPAPRDGYTF. As DNA, the CDR3 is TGCGCCAGCAGCCAACCCTGGGAGCCGGCTCCTCGGGATGGCTACACCTTC.

This clonotype was seen a handful of times. The rearrangement uses TRBV24-1 and TRBJ1-5; tentative D call: TRBD1 (6 bases). The CDR3 consists of 15 residues. V was cut by 3 bases and J by 4 bases, with 12 bases left in between. CDR1 and CDR2 (germline): KGHDR, SFDVKD. The CDR3 DNA follows: TGTGCCACCAGTGATAGGACAGAGATTAATCAGCCCCAGCATTTT. Its protein product is CATSDRTEINQPQHF.

The genes are TRBV10-3 and TRBJ2-2; TRBD2 agrees at 7 bases. V lost 4 bases and J lost 0; bases outside the gene matches: 2. From germline, CDR1 is ENHRY and CDR2 SYGVKD. The CDR3 has 15 residues. CDR3 loop: CAISVAGTNTGELFF. The CDR3 coding sequence is TGTGCCATCAGTGTAGCGGGCACGAACACCGGGGAGCTGTTTTTT.

This clonotype has ten or more counts. The chain recombines TRBV11-2 with TRBJ2-7; D is uncertain. Germline CDR1 SGHAT, CDR2 FQNNGV. The CDR3 extends over 12 amino acids. V dropped 2 bases and J dropped 2 bases, with 4 bases sitting between them. The CDR3 spells CASSLRPYEQYF. The CDR3 DNA follows: TGTGCCAGCAGCTTACGACCCTACGAGCAGTACTTC.

The J gene is TRBJ1-1, the V gene TRBV7-2; D not resolved. Germline CDR1 is SGHTA and CDR2 is FQGNSA. The V end lost 2 bases, the J end lost 1 base, and 14 bases lay between the germline ends. This CDR3 contains 16 residues. CDR3 coding DNA: TGTGCCAGCAGCTTATTCGGGTTGGGAGAGAACACTGAAGCTTTCTTT. Translated, it gives CASSLFGLGENTEAFF.

About this clonotype: The junction departs from the called germline gene at one end, perhaps through a read error. The gene calls are TRBV28 and TRBJ1-6; TRBD1 aligns across 12 bases. CDR3 size: 15 residues. Germline V gene sequence: CDR1 MDHEN, CDR2 SYDVKM. The CDR3 spells CVSSILGQGASPLHF. For the CDR3, the DNA is TGTGTCAGCAGTATATTGGGACAGGGGGCTTCACCCCTCCACTTT.

The chain couples TRBV2 to TRBJ1-5, with D unresolved. V was shortened by 7 bases and J by 6 bases, with 16 bases between the two germline ends. The CDR3 consists of 14 residues. The V gene's germline CDR1 is SNHLY and CDR2 FYNNEI. CDR3 amino acids: CASKVETPGQPQHF. CDR3 nucleotides: TGTGCCAGCAAGGTAGAGACGCCAGGTCAGCCCCAGCATTTT.

This clonotype was seen a handful of times. The rearrangement links TRBV7-9 to TRBJ1-6, with unresolved D. V was cut by 8 bases and J by 7 bases, with 9 bases left in between. Germline assignment: CDR1 SEHNR and CDR2 FQNEAQ (reference sequence). CDR3 length: 12 residues. The CDR3 is CASDEGNSPLHF. The CDR3 DNA reads as TGTGCCAGCGACGAGGGAAATTCACCCCTCCACTTT.

The sample holds a few counts of this clonotype. This chain links TRBV7-2 with TRBJ2-7; 11 bases are a match to TRBD2. The trim removed 4 bases at V and 2 bases at J, leaving 7 bases unmatched. Germline V gene data show CDR1 as SGHTA and CDR2 as FQGNSA. CDR3 size: 16 residues. The chain's CDR3 is CASSWQGLAGAYEQYF. In nucleotides, the CDR3 is TGTGCCAGCAGCTGGCAAGGACTAGCGGGCGCCTACGAGCAGTACTTC.

As for this clonotype: Germline is not matched at one junction end, which may reflect a read error. The chain employs TRBV10-2 and TRBJ1-4; D not certain. Germline V lookup: CDR1 WSHSY, CDR2 SAAADI. CDR3 size: 11 residues. CDR3 sequence (DNA): TGCGCCAGCAGGGAGTCGTCGAAACTGTTTTTT. This gives the protein CASRESSKLFF.

This clonotype turned up a few times. The chain couples TRBV5-1 to TRBJ2-1, with D uncertain. Deletions cut 5 bases from V and 0 bases from J, with 6 bases between. CDR1 and CDR2 (germline): SGHRS, YFSETQ. This CDR3 comprises 13 residues. For the CDR3, the DNA is TGCGCCAGCAGGCCAGTCTCCTACAATGAGCAGTTCTTC. As protein: CASRPVSYNEQFF.

This clonotype was detected only a few times. The chain uses TRBV11-2 and TRBJ2-7; 7 bases fit TRBD1. The V gene's germline CDR1 is SGHAT and CDR2 FQNNGV. The ends lost 4 bases at V and 6 bases at J; junction bases unmatched: 12. This CDR3 spans 15 amino acids. DNA of the CDR3: TGTGCCAGCAGCTCCACCGGACAGGTTCATGGCGAGCAGTACTTC. This encodes CASSSTGQVHGEQYF.

V gene TRBV20-1 combines with J gene TRBJ2-3; a possible D gene is TRBD1 (6 bases). From germline, CDR1 is DFQATT and CDR2 SNEGSKA (reference sequence). Trimming removed 5 bases from V and 1 base from J, with 13 bases in between. The CDR3 runs to 14 residues. The CDR3 nucleotides are TGCAGTGCTGCCAGGGGAGAGGGCACAGATACGCAGTATTTT. Translating it yields CSAARGEGTDTQYF.

Comments on this clonotype: An end of the junction differs from the germline gene, which may be a read error. The genes are TRBV7-2 and TRBJ2-3; D unclear. CDR1 is SGHTA and CDR2 is FQGNSA in the germline V gene. The CDR3 is made up of 15 amino acids. The CDR3 spells CVSTSGPYLGNTQYF. The DNA of the CDR3 is TGTGTCAGCACCTCTGGGCCCTACTTGGGAAATACGCAGTATTTT.

This CDR3 is CASSTGLAETYEQYF. The CDR3 DNA reads TGCGCCAGCAGCACGGGACTAGCGGAAACCTACGAGCAGTACTTC. The gene calls are TRBV5-1 and TRBJ2-7; 11 bases agree with TRBD2. The germline V gene has CDR1 SGHRS and CDR2 YFSETQ. CDR3 size: 15 residues. V lost 4 bases to trimming and J lost 2 bases; unmatched junction nucleotides: 5. The variable domain in full, with the rest retrieved from reference TRBV5-1 and TRBJ2-7, is KAGVTQTPRYLIKTRGQQVTLSCSPISGHRSVSWYQQTPGQGLQFLFEYFSETQRNKGNFPGRFSGRQFSNSRSEMNVSTLELGDSALYLCASSTGLAETYEQYFGPGTRLTVT.

DNA of the CDR3: TGTGCCAGCAGCCAAGATGTGTCCAGCGATGAGCAGTTCTTC. Its protein is CASSQDVSSDEQFF. The chain joins TRBV3-1 to TRBJ2-1; D gene uncertain. This CDR3 has 14 residues. CDR1 and CDR2 (germline): LGHDT, YNNKEL (reference sequence). The ends were cut back, 0 bases at V and 8 bases at J, with 11 bases in the middle.

Comments on this clonotype: The junction departs from germline at one end; a sequencing error may be responsible. This chain uses TRBV20-1 with TRBJ2-7; weak D call: TRBD2 (6 bases). Germline V gene lookup returns CDR1 DFQATT and CDR2 SNEGSKA (reference sequence). This CDR3 spans 13 amino acids. The chain's CDR3 is CSARRGFAYEQYF. CDR3 nucleotides: TGCAGCGCTAGACGGGGGTTCGCCTACGAGCAGTACTTC.

This clonotype has just a few counts. The chain employs TRBV20-1 and TRBJ2-7; 8 positions agree with TRBD2. From germline, CDR1 is DFQATT and CDR2 SNEGSKA (reference sequence). The CDR3 runs 12 residues. The trim removed 6 bases at V and 5 bases at J, leaving 6 bases unmatched. DNA of the CDR3: TGCAGTGCCACCACGGGGGGGGACGAGCAGTACTTC. It codes for CSATTGGDEQYF.

This clonotype was seen a handful of times. V usage is TRBV2 and J usage is TRBJ2-7, with D possibly being TRBD2 (6 bases). The germline V gene encodes CDR1 SNHLY and CDR2 FYNNEI. CDR3 length: 12 residues. The V gene lost 11 bases and the J gene lost 1 base, with 12 bases spanning the gap. The CDR3 here is CAGGSLSYEQYF. CDR3 coding DNA: TGTGCCGGAGGGAGTCTTTCCTACGAGCAGTACTTC.

In this sample, this clonotype turned up a few times. V usage is TRBV28 and J usage is TRBJ2-7; 12 bases match TRBD2. V was clipped by 3 bases and J by 0 bases; unmatched bases: 6. The CDR3 has 17 amino acids. The germline gives CDR1 MDHEN, CDR2 SYDVKM. The CDR3 sequence: CASSLVGLAGRSYEQYF. The DNA for the CDR3 is TGTGCCAGCAGTTTGGTCGGACTAGCGGGGCGCTCCTACGAGCAGTACTTC.

The CDR3 DNA follows: TGCGCCAGCAGCTTGTCGGGGACACAATACAATGAGCAGTTCTTC. Its protein product is CASSLSGTQYNEQFF. The chain combines TRBV5-1 with TRBJ2-1; D is perhaps TRBD1 (6 bases). CDR3 length: 15 amino acids. V lost 1 base and J 4 bases, leaving 12 bases between the germline ends. From germline, CDR1 is SGHRS and CDR2 YFSETQ.

The chain employs TRBV9 and TRBJ2-3; D possibly corresponds to TRBD1 (6 bases). Germline CDR1 is SGDLS and CDR2 is YYNGEE. Deletions cut 1 base from V and 4 bases from J, with 7 bases between. This CDR3 region has 13 residues. CDR3 sequence: CASSVSGADTQYF. For the CDR3, the DNA is TGTGCCAGCAGCGTATCAGGGGCAGATACGCAGTATTTT.

This clonotype appeared many times. The V gene is TRBV4-2, the J gene TRBJ1-2; TRBD1 matches at 8 bases. The CDR3 covers 18 residues. The V gene end was trimmed by 0 bases and the J gene end by 0 bases; junction bases not matched to a gene: 9. The germline V gene has CDR1 LGHNA and CDR2 YNFKEQ. Here the CDR3 DNA reads TGTGCCAGCAGCCAAGATGGGACAGGTTCCCCGGCTAACTATGGCTACACCTTC. Translation gives CASSQDGTGSPANYGYTF.